Below are 17 T cell receptor beta chains sequenced from a single sample in a study of OX40 agonist ivuxolimab in advanced cancers. TCRdb keeps only in-frame clones here, not all; method: immunoSEQ multiplex PCR. The sample lists 15,000 to 20,000 clones; more than 60% were seen once. Here the sequenced sample was CD4+ or CD8+ T cells sorted from blood, taken in a trial of the OX40 agonist ivuxolimab. Every receptor here comes from an adult with an advanced solid tumor such as melanoma, head and neck, liver or kidney cancer.

The table lists this clone with a count of one. The J gene is TRBJ2-5, the V gene TRBV7-3; D is possibly TRBD1 or TRBD2 (6 bases each). Between the trimmed V and J ends, which lost 0 bases and 3 bases, there was a span of 11 bases. The CDR3 spans 15 residues. CDR1 SGHTA and CDR2 FQGTGA come from the germline V gene. CDR3 nucleotides: TGTGCCAGCAGCTTAACTGGAGGGACAAAAGAGACCCAGTACTTC. Translated: CASSLTGGTKETQYF.

This chain joins TRBV4-3 and TRBJ2-5, with a tentative D call TRBD1 (5 bases). The assigned J gene may be wrong: the sequence end matches TRBJ2-7 better. This CDR3 region has 15 residues. Per germline, CDR1 LGHNA and CDR2 YSLEER. The CDR3 here is CASSQGPGPIYEQYF. In DNA, the CDR3 is TGCGCCAGCAGCCAGGGGCCAGGCCCCATCTACGAGCAGTACTTC.

This rearrangement joins TRBV7-5 to TRBJ2-7; TRBD2, the D gene given by the table, was not confirmed from the DNA. TRBV7-5 is described as a pseudogene. The CDR3 has 13 residues. CDR3 nucleotides: TGTGCCAGAAGCTCACGAACTAGATACGAGCAGTACTTC. Its translation is CARSSRTRYEQYF.

In this sample, this clone turned up once. This chain links TRBV12-5 with TRBJ1-5, with D unclear. V was clipped by 4 bases and J by 4 bases, with 11 bases between them. Germline CDR1 LGHNT, CDR2 FRNRAP. The CDR3 contains 14 residues. As DNA, the CDR3 is TGTGCTAGTGGTTCCGGGGAGGCGAATCAGCCCCAGCATTTT. The encoded protein is CASGSGEANQPQHF.

The rearrangement joins TRBV6-5 to TRBJ2-7; 9 bases agree with TRBD1. CDR1 and CDR2 from the germline V gene are MNHEY and SVGAGI. The J segment lost 3 bases and the V segment lost 4 bases, leaving 7 bases of the junction unmatched. This CDR3 has 15 amino acids. Here the CDR3 reads CASSSVTGGVYEQYF. The DNA for the CDR3 is TGTGCCAGCAGTTCGGTGACAGGGGGTGTCTACGAGCAGTACTTC.

The chain links TRBV7-6 to TRBJ1-1; maybe TRBD1 (5 bases). This CDR3 has 13 amino acids. Trimming stripped 5 bases from V and 5 bases from J, with 12 bases between. From germline, CDR1 is SGHVS and CDR2 FNYEAQ. The CDR3 sequence is CASSPRGGTEAFF. Written as DNA, the CDR3 is TGTGCCAGCAGCCCTCGGGGCGGGACTGAAGCTTTCTTT.

The genes are TRBV19 and TRBJ2-7; 9 positions agree with TRBD1. The germline V gene encodes CDR1 LNHDA and CDR2 SQIVND (reference sequence). The trim removed 4 bases at V and 5 bases at J, leaving 3 bases unmatched. The CDR3 extends over 13 amino acids. DNA for the CDR3: TGTGCCAGTAGTACGGGACAGGGAAACGAGCAGTACTTC. Its protein product is CASSTGQGNEQYF.

V is TRBV18 and J is TRBJ1-4; possible D gene TRBD1, 6 bases. Germline CDR1 and CDR2: KGHSH and LQKENI. V lost 3 bases, J lost 7 bases, and 15 bases lay in between. This CDR3 region has 15 residues. The CDR3 DNA reads as TGTGCCAGCTCACCCCCTCGGGGGGCGGGTGAAAAACTGTTTTTT. This codes for CASSPPRGAGEKLFF.

The chain couples TRBV5-1 to TRBJ1-1, with D uncertain. The CDR3 totals 13 residues. CDR1 is SGHRS, CDR2 YFSETQ, per germline. V was trimmed by 0 bases and J by 3 bases, leaving 6 bases between them. CDR3 residues: CASSLASDTEAFF. The CDR3 bases are TGCGCCAGCAGCTTGGCGTCGGACACTGAAGCTTTCTTT.

This clone was recorded at least ten times. The chain is built from TRBV9 and TRBJ1-1, with TRBD1 matching 8 bases. The CDR3 consists of 14 residues. With V trimmed by 3 bases and J by 3 bases, 4 bases remained unmatched. The germline gives CDR1 SGDLS, CDR2 YYNGEE. CDR3 loop: CASSGPQGDTEAFF. CDR3 bases: TGTGCCAGCAGCGGACCACAGGGGGACACTGAAGCTTTCTTT.

This rearrangement joins TRBV27 to TRBJ2-3; D unresolved. The CDR3 covers 12 residues. V was clipped by 4 bases and J by 1 base, with 3 bases between them. Looked up from germline, CDR1 is MNHEY and CDR2 is SMNVEV (reference sequence). The DNA of the CDR3 is TGTGCCAGCAGTTGGGGCACAGATACGCAGTATTTT. Amino acid sequence: CASSWGTDTQYF.

Here the CDR3 reads CASSSLVSGESSYNEQFF. For the CDR3, the DNA is TGTGCCAGCAGTTCCTTAGTTAGCGGGGAAAGCTCCTACAATGAGCAGTTCTTC. The chain recombines TRBV27 with TRBJ2-1; TRBD2 agrees at 8 bases. Per the germline V gene, CDR1 is MNHEY and CDR2 is SMNVEV (reference sequence). The CDR3 consists of 18 residues. V was clipped by 4 bases and J by 0 bases; unmatched bases: 11.

V gene TRBV5-1 combines with J gene TRBJ1-1; D gene ambiguous. The CDR3 has 13 amino acids. Germline assignment: CDR1 SGHRS and CDR2 YFSETQ. Trimming cost V 4 bases and J 1 base, with 8 bases left between them. CDR3 loop: CASSLQANTEAFF. CDR3 coding DNA: TGCGCCAGCAGCCTTCAAGCGAACACTGAAGCTTTCTTT.

The J gene is TRBJ2-1, the V gene TRBV19; 7 nucleotides line up with TRBD2. With V trimmed by 5 bases and J by 9 bases, 16 bases remained unmatched. CDR1 LNHDA and CDR2 SQIVND come from the germline V gene (reference sequence). The CDR3 runs 16 residues. In DNA form, the CDR3 reads TGTGCCAGTAGTCTAAATAGCGGGCTGGGGGTGGGTGAGCAGTTCTTC. Protein: CASSLNSGLGVGEQFF.

This sequence joins TRBV25-1 and TRBJ1-4; D possibly corresponds to TRBD1 (5 bases). V lost 1 base, J lost 4 bases, and 7 bases lay in between. CDR1 is MGHDK, CDR2 SYGVNS, per germline. This CDR3 region has 14 residues. The CDR3 protein is CASSEWGSNEKLFF. The CDR3 DNA reads as TGTGCCAGCAGTGAATGGGGCAGTAATGAAAAACTGTTTTTT.

The genes are TRBV5-6 and TRBJ1-2; D gene ambiguous. The CDR3 covers 15 residues. The V end lost 2 bases, the J end lost 4 bases, and 15 bases lay between the germline ends. CDR1 is SGHDT and CDR2 is YYEEEE in the germline V gene. The chain's CDR3 is CASSLGDSPLYGYTF. The CDR3 region has the DNA TGTGCCAGCAGCTTAGGAGACTCCCCACTCTATGGCTACACCTTC.

This chain links TRBV27 with TRBJ2-2; 7 bases line up with TRBD1. Germline CDR1 and CDR2: MNHEY and SMNVEV (reference sequence). This CDR3 has 15 residues. Trimming cost V 6 bases and J 1 base; bases outside gene matches: 5. CDR3 in DNA: TGTGCCAGCAGGGAGACAGGGATGAACACCGGGGAGCTGTTTTTT. Its translation: CASRETGMNTGELFF.